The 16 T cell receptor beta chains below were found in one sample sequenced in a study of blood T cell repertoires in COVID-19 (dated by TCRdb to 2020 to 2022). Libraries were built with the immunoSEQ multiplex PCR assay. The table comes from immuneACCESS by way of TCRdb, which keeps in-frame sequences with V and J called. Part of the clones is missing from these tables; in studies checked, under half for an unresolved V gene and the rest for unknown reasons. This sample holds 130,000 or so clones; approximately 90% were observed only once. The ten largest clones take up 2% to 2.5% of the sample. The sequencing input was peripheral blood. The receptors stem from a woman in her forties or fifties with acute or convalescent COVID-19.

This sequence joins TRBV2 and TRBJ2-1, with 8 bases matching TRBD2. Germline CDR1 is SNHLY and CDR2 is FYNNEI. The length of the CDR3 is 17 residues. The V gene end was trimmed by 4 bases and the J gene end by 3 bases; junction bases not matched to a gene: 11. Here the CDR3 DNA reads TGTGCCAGCAGTGTAATCGGCAGCGGGAGTAACTACAATGAGCAGTTCTTC. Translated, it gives CASSVIGSGSNYNEQFF.

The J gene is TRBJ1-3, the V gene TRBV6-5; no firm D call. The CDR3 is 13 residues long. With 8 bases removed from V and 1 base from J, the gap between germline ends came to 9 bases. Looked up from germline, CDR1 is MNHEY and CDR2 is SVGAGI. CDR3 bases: TGTGCCAGCGGGCGAACTTCTGGAAACACCATATATTTT. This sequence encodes CASGRTSGNTIYF.

The CDR3 sequence: CASSPREGRGELFF. In nucleotides, the CDR3 is TGCGCCAGCAGCCCGCGGGAGGGCCGAGGGGAGCTGTTTTTT. The rearrangement uses TRBV5-1 and TRBJ2-2; 9 bases map to TRBD2. V dropped 4 bases and J dropped 8; count of bases not matched to a gene: 6. The germline gives CDR1 SGHRS, CDR2 YFSETQ. This CDR3 region has 14 residues.

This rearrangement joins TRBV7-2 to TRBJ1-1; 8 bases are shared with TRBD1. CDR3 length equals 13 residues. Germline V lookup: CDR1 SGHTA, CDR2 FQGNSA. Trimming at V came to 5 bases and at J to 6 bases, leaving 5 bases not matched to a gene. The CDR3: CASSIDRGSEAFF. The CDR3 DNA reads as TGTGCCAGCAGCATTGACAGGGGTTCTGAAGCTTTCTTT.

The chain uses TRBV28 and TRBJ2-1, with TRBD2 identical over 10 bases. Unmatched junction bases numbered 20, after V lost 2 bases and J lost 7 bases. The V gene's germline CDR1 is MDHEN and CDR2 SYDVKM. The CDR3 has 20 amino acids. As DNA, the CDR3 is TGTGCCAGCAGTTTAGAACGGTCGCGGACTAGCGGCCTCTGGGGGAATGAGCAGTTCTTC. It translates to CASSLERSRTSGLWGNEQFF.

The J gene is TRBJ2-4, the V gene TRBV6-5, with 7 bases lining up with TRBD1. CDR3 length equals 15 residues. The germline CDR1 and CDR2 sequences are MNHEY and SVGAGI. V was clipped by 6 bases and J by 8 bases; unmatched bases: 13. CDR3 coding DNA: TGTGCCAGCAGCCTTACTCGAGAGGGGGCTGACATTCAGTACTTC. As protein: CASSLTREGADIQYF.

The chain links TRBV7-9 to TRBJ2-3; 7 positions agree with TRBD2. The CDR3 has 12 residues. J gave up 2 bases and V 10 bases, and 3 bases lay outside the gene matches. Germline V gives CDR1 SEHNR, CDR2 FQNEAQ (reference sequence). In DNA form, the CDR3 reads TGTGCCAACGGGGGGAACACAGATACGCAGTATTTT. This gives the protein CANGGNTDTQYF.

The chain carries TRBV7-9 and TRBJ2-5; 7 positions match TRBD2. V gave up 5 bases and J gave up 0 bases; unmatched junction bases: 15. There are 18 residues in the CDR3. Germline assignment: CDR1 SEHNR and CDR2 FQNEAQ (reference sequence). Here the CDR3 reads CASSGRGGGNYYQETQYF. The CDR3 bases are TGTGCCAGCAGCGGACGGGGCGGGGGAAACTATTACCAAGAGACCCAGTACTTC.

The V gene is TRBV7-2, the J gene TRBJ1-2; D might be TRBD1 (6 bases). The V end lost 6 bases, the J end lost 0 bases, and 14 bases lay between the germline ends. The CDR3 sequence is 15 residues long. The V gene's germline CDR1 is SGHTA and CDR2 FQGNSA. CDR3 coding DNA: TGTGCCAGCAGTTTACAGGGAAGGACTAACTATGGCTACACCTTC. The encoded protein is CASSLQGRTNYGYTF. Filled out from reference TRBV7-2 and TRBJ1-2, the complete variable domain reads GAGVSQSPSNKVTEKGKDVELRCDPISGHTALYWYRQSLGQGLEFLIYFQGNSAPDKSGLPSDRFSAERTGGSVSTLTIQRTQQEDSAVYLCASSLQGRTNYGYTFGSGTRLTVV.

The DNA of the CDR3 is TGTGCCAGCAGCCCCGGTGGGGCCCCGGCTTTCTTT. Translation gives CASSPGGAPAFF. The chain uses TRBV11-2 and TRBJ1-1; D perhaps matches TRBD1 (5 bases). The V gene's germline CDR1 is SGHAT and CDR2 FQNNGV. This CDR3 spans 12 amino acids. Between the trimmed V and J ends, which lost 5 bases and 11 bases, there was a span of 15 bases.

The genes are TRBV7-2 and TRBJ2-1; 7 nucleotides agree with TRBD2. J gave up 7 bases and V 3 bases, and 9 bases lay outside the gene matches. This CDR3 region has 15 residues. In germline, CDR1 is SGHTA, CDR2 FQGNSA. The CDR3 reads CASSFSALAVNEQFF. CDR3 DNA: TGTGCCAGCAGCTTCTCGGCCCTAGCGGTGAATGAGCAGTTCTTC.

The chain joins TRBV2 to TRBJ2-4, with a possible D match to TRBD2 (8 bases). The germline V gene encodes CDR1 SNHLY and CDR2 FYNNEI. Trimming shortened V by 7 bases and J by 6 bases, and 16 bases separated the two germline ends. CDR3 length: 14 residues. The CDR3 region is CASTRGGQPNIQYF. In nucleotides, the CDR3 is TGTGCCAGCACCCGGGGGGGACAGCCAAACATTCAGTACTTC.

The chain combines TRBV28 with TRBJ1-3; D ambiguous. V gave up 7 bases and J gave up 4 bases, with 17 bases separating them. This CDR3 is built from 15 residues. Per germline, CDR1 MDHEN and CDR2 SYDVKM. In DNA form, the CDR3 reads TGTGCCAGCACGGGAGGGAAGGTGTCCGGAAACACCATATATTTT. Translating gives CASTGGKVSGNTIYF.

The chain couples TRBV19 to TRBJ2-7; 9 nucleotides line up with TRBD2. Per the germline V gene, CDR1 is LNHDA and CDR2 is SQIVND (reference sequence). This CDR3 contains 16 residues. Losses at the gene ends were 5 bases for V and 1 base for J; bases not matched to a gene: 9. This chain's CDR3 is CASSARGAGGSYEQYF. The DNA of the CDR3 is TGTGCCAGTAGTGCCCGTGGAGCGGGGGGATCCTACGAGCAGTACTTC.

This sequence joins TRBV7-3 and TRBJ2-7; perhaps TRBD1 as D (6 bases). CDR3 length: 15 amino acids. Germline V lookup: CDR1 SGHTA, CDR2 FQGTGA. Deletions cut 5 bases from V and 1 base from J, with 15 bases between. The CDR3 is CASSPPQGPSYEQYF. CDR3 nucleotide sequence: TGTGCCAGCAGCCCGCCCCAGGGGCCATCCTACGAGCAGTACTTC. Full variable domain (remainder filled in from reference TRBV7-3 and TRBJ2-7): GAGVSQTPSNKVTEKGKYVELRCDPISGHTALYWYRQSLGQGPEFLIYFQGTGAADDSGLPNDRFFAVRPEGSVSTLKIQRTERGDSAVYLCASSPPQGPSYEQYFGPGTRLTVT.

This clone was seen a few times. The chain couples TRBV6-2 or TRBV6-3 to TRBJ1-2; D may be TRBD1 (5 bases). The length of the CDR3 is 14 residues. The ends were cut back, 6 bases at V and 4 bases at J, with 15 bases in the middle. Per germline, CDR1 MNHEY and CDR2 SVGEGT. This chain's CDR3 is CASSPSTEIYGYTF. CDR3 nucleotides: TGTGCCAGCAGCCCCTCGACAGAAATCTATGGCTACACCTTC.